This T cell receptor beta chain was captured in a study of T cells in Graves' hyperthyroidism and ophthalmopathy (dated by TCRdb to between 2018 and 2020). Context from the whole study: Peripheral blood was sampled at the time of initial diagnosis, prior to any treatment. TCR V-J signatures able to tell the groups apart were searched for in a discovery cohort of approximately 95 patients, of whom 40 to 45 had Graves' ophthalmopathy and some 60 had stable Graves' hyperthyroidism. Whether ophthalmopathy could be predicted prospectively was tested in an independent validation cohort made up of under 20 hyperthyroidism patients plus 17 patients who later progressed to ophthalmopathy. The 100 discovery patients were randomly divided into training and test sets at a 7:3 ratio. Thyroid tissue and blood T-cell repertoires from six Graves' hyperthyroidism patients were also compared in the study. After blood sampling, hyperthyroidism patients were treated with methimazole at a starting dose of 30 mg daily, and ophthalmopathy patients were treated with high-dose intravenous methylprednisolone. According to the paper, TCR Vbeta CDR3 sequencing was carried out on approximately 140 peripheral blood samples, which came from 40 to 45 ophthalmopathy, about 75 hyperthyroidism and roughly 17 progressor patients.

Stable Graves' hyperthyroidism was defined as the absence of progression to ophthalmopathy over 18 months of follow-up. Hyperthyroidism patients were newly diagnosed, with disease duration under 2 months, and aged 18 to 65 years. Patients with uncontrolled infections, other autoimmune diseases, pregnancy or lactation were excluded. Diagnoses were based on clinical symptoms, serum thyroxine and TRAb, thyroid ultrasound and orbital computed tomography. Ficoll-Paque density gradient centrifugation was used to isolate PBMCs from 9.5 to 10 ml of fresh peripheral blood. Trizol reagent was used to extract total RNA, and RNA quality was then checked on an Agilent 2100 Bioanalyzer. TCR beta CDR3 regions were amplified from RNA transcripts. The first round of RT-PCR for the TCR CDR3 was performed with the HTBI primer set and the Qiagen OneStep RT-PCR kit. The libraries were constructed in a second round of multiplex PCR and then size-selected and purified. The libraries were sequenced on an Illumina HiSeq2000 using paired-end 100 bp reads. The published analysis was carried out like this. SOAPnuke was used to process the raw data, removing reads that contained adapters or uncalled bases, had a mean Phred below 15, or lacked an exact match to the constant primer or identifier. High-quality paired reads were merged using COPE v1.2.5, and each unique nucleotide sequence was defined as a clonotype. Clonotypes were aligned to IMGT TRBV, TRBD and TRBJ reference segments using MiTCR v1.1. Only V-J combinations with frequency above 0.0001, covering about 99% of repertoires, were analysed. The TCS score was defined as the ratio of F50 (clonal expansion) to E x V (chaos), calculated using BLOSUM62-based TCRdist between CDR3 peptides within each V-J. Welch's t-statistics and random forest reduced roughly 530 V-J features to 13, which were used in a naive Bayes classifier (R e1071). TCRdb applied fastp at Q25 and MiXCR to the public reads, then kept only in-frame beta chains. Entries that share a CDR3 protein sequence are merged under the most common genes and DNA. Here the V and J calls rest on TCRdb's processing, not on the authors' analysis. The sample has over 450,000 distinct CDR3 sequences on record, approximately 15% of them singletons. The ten largest clones add up to 17% of the sample.

As encoded in the germline V gene, CDR1 is MNHNS while CDR2 is SASEGT. The CDR3 starts with the cysteine, ends with the phenylalanine, and has 13 residues. Only the CDR3 part of the read is kept: 39 bases, read in frame from the first base. V is clipped by 6 bases and J by 1 base, and the sequence between their germline boundaries is 9 bases long. Paper-wide results and their limitations: A model built on a 13 V-J signature distinguished ophthalmopathy from stable hyperthyroidism, reaching about 88% sensitivity and 81.08% specificity in cross-validation and 80%/75% in testing. No statistical method was used to fix the sample size in advance, and group allocation was not hidden from the investigators. In validation, the model predicted progression to ophthalmopathy with 55% to 71% sensitivity and less than 80% specificity, a median of about 6.7 months before onset. Most expanded thyroid clonotypes (frequency above 0.001) were also detected in blood, a finding suggesting that blood repertoires may reflect thyroid immune responses.

This clonotype was seen many times. The antigen this receptor binds is unknown. The input lacks base qualities; no much larger clone sits a single base away. Sequencing was performed on blood. The chain employs TRBV6-1 and TRBJ1-1; the D region possibly corresponds to TRBD1 (6 bases align). This clonotype was obtained from a woman aged 18-30 years with Graves' hyperthyroidism. In nucleotide form, the sequence is TGTGCCAGCAGCAGACAGGAGAACACTGAAGCTTTCTTT. Translated, it gives CASSRQENTEAFF.